The 25 T cell receptor beta chains listed next were all sequenced from one sample in a study of shared clonotypes between healthy human individuals. Sequencing was performed with immunoSEQ multiplex PCR; in TCRdb, only in-frame clones are kept and a portion is missing. The sample includes about 1.5 million clones, more than 95% of them seen just once. What was sequenced was naive CD4+ T cells sorted from blood. Described subset: CD45RA+ positively selected. These receptors were collected from a young man in good health.

The chain links TRBV5-1 to TRBJ2-7, with D perhaps TRBD2 (5 bases). Trimming left V 3 bases short and J 3 bases short, with 16 bases between. The length of the CDR3 is 15 residues. CDR1 is SGHRS, CDR2 YFSETQ, per germline. CDR3 region: CASSYQLDGNYEQYF. The CDR3 DNA reads as TGCGCCAGCAGCTACCAACTAGACGGAAACTACGAGCAGTACTTC.

V is TRBV5-1 and J is TRBJ2-5; D gene unclear. In germline, CDR1 is SGHRS, CDR2 YFSETQ. The CDR3 is 12 amino acids. V was pared by 5 bases and J by 3 bases, with 8 bases between. The CDR3: CASSAAEETQYF. Written as DNA, the CDR3 is TGCGCCAGCAGTGCGGCTGAAGAGACCCAGTACTTC.

With respect to this clone: The sample has other DNA sequences that encode this CDR3 too. The chain is built from TRBV9 and TRBJ2-3; D unclear. The V and J ends lost 0 bases and 2 bases respectively, with 7 bases between them. This CDR3 is 14 amino acids long. The germline CDR1 and CDR2 sequences are SGDLS and YYNGEE. The CDR3 here is CASSVVAATDTQYF. The CDR3 nucleotides are TGTGCCAGCAGCGTAGTTGCAGCCACAGATACGCAGTATTTT. The entire variable domain, with the rest obtained from reference TRBV9 and TRBJ2-3, is as follows: DSGVTQTPKHLITATGQRVTLRCSPRSGDLSVYWYQQSLDQGLQFLIQYYNGEERAKGNILERFSAQQFPDLHSELNLSSLELGDSALYFCASSVVAATDTQYFGPGTRLTVL.

The V call is TRBV28, the J call TRBJ2-6, with D tentatively TRBD1 (5 bases). Trimming removed 5 bases at V and 0 bases at J, with 11 bases between. CDR3 size: 16 residues. Germline CDR1 and CDR2: MDHEN and SYDVKM. The CDR3 nucleotides are TGTGCCAGCAGTCAGGGTTGGGCCTCTGGGGCCAACGTCCTGACTTTC. Translated: CASSQGWASGANVLTF.

The rearrangement uses TRBV7-3 and TRBJ2-3; D gene ambiguous. V was pared by 0 bases and J by 14 bases, with 15 bases between. This CDR3 has 13 amino acids. Germline lookup yields CDR1 SGHTA and CDR2 FQGTGA. The DNA of the CDR3 is TGTGCCAGCAGCTTAACGAAGTCCCAGGCTCCGTATTTT. As protein: CASSLTKSQAPYF.

This chain links TRBV28 with TRBJ2-7; 9 bases fit TRBD2. The germline V gene has CDR1 MDHEN and CDR2 SYDVKM. After removal of 6 bases from V and 6 bases from J, the junction contained 9 bases not matched to a gene. The CDR3 spans 14 residues. The CDR3 here is CASRILAGRGEQYF. The CDR3 DNA reads TGTGCCAGCAGGATACTAGCGGGTCGGGGCGAGCAGTACTTC.

The chain combines TRBV9 with TRBJ1-2; 10 nucleotides match TRBD1. V lost 0 bases, J lost 6 bases, and 2 bases stayed unmatched. The V gene's germline CDR1 is SGDLS and CDR2 YYNGEE. This CDR3 is built from 14 residues. The CDR3 region has the DNA TGTGCCAGCAGCGTAGGTGACAGGGGGCATGGCTACACCTTC. It is translated as CASSVGDRGHGYTF.

Only a few counts were recorded for this clone. The gene calls are TRBV28 and TRBJ1-2; D is possibly TRBD1 (5 bases). Germline CDR1 MDHEN, CDR2 SYDVKM. This CDR3 has 17 amino acids. V lost 7 bases and J lost 4, with 25 bases in between. CDR3 amino acids: CASIEGATGRVGYGYTF. CDR3 nucleotides: TGTGCCAGCATCGAGGGTGCTACGGGCAGGGTCGGCTATGGCTACACCTTC.

V and J are TRBV5-1 and TRBJ2-7; TRBD2 aligns across 7 bases. Germline-derived CDR1 and CDR2 are SGHRS and YFSETQ. This CDR3 contains 14 residues. Trimming took 4 bases from V and 6 from J; bases not matched to a gene: 10. CDR3 nucleotide sequence: TGCGCCAGCAGCATCACTACGGGGGAGGGCGAGCAGTACTTC. Its translation: CASSITTGEGEQYF.

The chain has TRBV5-1 and TRBJ1-1; 7 nucleotides align to TRBD1. Losses at the gene ends were 5 bases for V and 3 bases for J; bases not matched to a gene: 7. Per germline, CDR1 SGHRS and CDR2 YFSETQ. CDR3 length equals 14 residues. Here the CDR3 DNA reads TGCGCCAGCAGGCCAGGTCAGGGGGACACTGAAGCTTTCTTT. It yields the protein CASRPGQGDTEAFF.

This chain connects TRBV11-2 to TRBJ2-7, with D hard to call. Germline lookup yields CDR1 SGHAT and CDR2 FQNNGV. The CDR3 is 15 residues long. Trimming shortened V by 2 bases and J by 0 bases, and 11 bases separated the two germline ends. CDR3 coding DNA: TGTGCCAGCAGCTTAAAGTGGGCAGGCTCCTACGAGCAGTACTTC. Protein product: CASSLKWAGSYEQYF.

This clone was observed a single time. V is TRBV11-2 and J is TRBJ2-5; 11 bases map to TRBD2. J lost 5 bases, V lost 4 bases, and 12 bases had no gene match. CDR3 length equals 17 residues. CDR1 and CDR2 (germline): SGHAT, FQNNGV. The DNA of the CDR3 is TGTGCCAGCAGCTCCTCCACCACTAGCGGGAGATGGGAGACCCAGTACTTC. This gives the protein CASSSSTTSGRWETQYF.

This chain uses TRBV6-1 with TRBJ1-5; possible D gene TRBD1, 6 bases. This CDR3 has 15 residues. Deletions cut 2 bases from V and 6 bases from J, with 14 bases between. CDR1 is MNHNS and CDR2 is SASEGT in the germline V gene. The CDR3 region is CASSETPGAGQPQHF. The CDR3 coding sequence is TGTGCCAGCAGTGAAACCCCGGGGGCGGGTCAGCCCCAGCATTTT.

Note on this clone: Other DNA sequences of this sample code for an identical CDR3. The chain is built from TRBV19 and TRBJ2-5; D gene ambiguous. This CDR3 comprises 13 residues. Germline CDR1 reads LNHDA; CDR2 reads SQIVND (reference sequence). Trimming removed 6 bases at V and 2 bases at J, with 10 bases between. CDR3 sequence: CASSIRDQETQYF. CDR3 bases: TGTGCCAGTAGCATTAGGGATCAAGAGACCCAGTACTTC.

This clone was seen a few times. J is TRBJ2-7 and V is TRBV27; D might be TRBD1 or TRBD2, each matching 5 bases. The CDR3 consists of 13 residues. The V end was cut by 6 bases, the J end by 4 bases, with 13 bases between. The germline gives CDR1 MNHEY, CDR2 SMNVEV (reference sequence). The CDR3 coding sequence is TGTGCCAGCAGACCGGGACGAACTTACGAGCAGTACTTC. Amino acid sequence: CASRPGRTYEQYF.

V is TRBV4-1 and J is TRBJ2-3; 7 bases line up with TRBD1. The germline CDR1 and CDR2 sequences are MGHRA and YSYEKL. The CDR3 contains 16 residues. Losses at the gene ends were 0 bases for V and 4 bases for J; bases not matched to a gene: 7. The CDR3 nucleotides read TGCGCCAGCAGCCAAGAAAGGACAGGCCTATCAGATACGCAGTATTTT. This encodes CASSQERTGLSDTQYF.

This sequence joins TRBV5-4 and TRBJ2-1; TRBD2 agrees at 8 bases. Trimming at V came to 0 bases and at J to 3 bases, leaving 8 bases not matched to a gene. Germline V gene lookup returns CDR1 SGHNT and CDR2 YYREEE (reference sequence). The CDR3 sequence is 17 residues long. Here the CDR3 reads CASSLGFGREVYNEQFF. As DNA, the CDR3 is TGTGCCAGCAGCTTGGGTTTTGGGCGGGAGGTCTACAATGAGCAGTTCTTC.

The chain employs TRBV15 and TRBJ2-7, with a weak D call TRBD1 (5 bases). Germline V gives CDR1 LNHNV, CDR2 YYDKDF (reference sequence). This CDR3 region has 15 residues. Trimming pared 4 bases from V and 0 bases from J, leaving 13 bases between. The CDR3 sequence: CATSTALDSSYEQYF. The DNA of the CDR3 is TGTGCCACCAGCACAGCCCTCGACAGCTCCTACGAGCAGTACTTC.

The rearrangement links TRBV28 to TRBJ2-5; D is possibly TRBD2 (6 bases). The V end lost 8 bases, the J end lost 5 bases, and 21 bases lay between the germline ends. Looked up from germline, CDR1 is MDHEN and CDR2 is SYDVKM. The CDR3 covers 15 residues. The CDR3 DNA sequence: TGTGCCAGCGAGGGTAGCGGCTATCGGGCGGAGACCCAGTACTTC. Translated, it gives CASEGSGYRAETQYF.

The rearrangement links TRBV10-3 to TRBJ2-5; tentative D call: TRBD2 (6 bases). Trimming took 11 bases from V and 2 from J, leaving 12 bases between them. CDR1 is ENHRY, CDR2 SYGVKD, per germline. The CDR3 runs 12 residues. In DNA form, the CDR3 reads TGTGCCGCCGGGACTGTTCAAGAGACCCAGTACTTC. As protein: CAAGTVQETQYF.

The chain employs TRBV11-2 and TRBJ2-5, with D perhaps TRBD1 (6 bases). The germline CDR1 and CDR2 sequences are SGHAT and FQNNGV. This CDR3 has 18 amino acids. V shed 1 base and J shed 4 bases, with 22 bases lying between them. CDR3 nucleotide sequence: TGTGCCAGCAGCTTAGTTTTCTGGGACACCGTGGCCACAGAGACCCAGTACTTC. It encodes CASSLVFWDTVATETQYF.

The chain combines TRBV29-1 with TRBJ1-3, with D unresolved. Germline-derived CDR1 and CDR2 are SQVTM and ANQGSEA. V shed 7 bases and J shed 2 bases, with 6 bases lying between them. The CDR3 runs 11 residues. The CDR3: CSAATGNTIYF. CDR3 nucleotide sequence: TGCAGCGCTGCCACTGGAAACACCATATATTTT. Variable domain in full (rest from reference TRBV29-1 and TRBJ1-3): SAVISQKPSRDICQRGTSLTIQCQVDSQVTMMFWYRQQPGQSLTLIATANQGSEATYESGFVIDKFPISRPNLTFSTLTVSNMSPEDSSIYLCSAATGNTIYFGEGSWLTVV.

The J gene is TRBJ2-7, the V gene TRBV5-6; D possibly corresponds to TRBD1 (6 bases). Germline V CDR1 and CDR2: SGHDT, YYEEEE. This CDR3 has 13 amino acids. Between the trimmed V and J ends, which lost 5 bases and 3 bases, there was a span of 12 bases. The CDR3 here is CASRRGTLYEQYF. DNA of the CDR3: TGTGCCAGCAGACGAGGGACACTCTACGAGCAGTACTTC.

This clone was counted a single time. The rearrangement joins TRBV20-1 to TRBJ2-5; no firm D call. Trimming took 7 bases from V and 5 from J, leaving 11 bases between them. The CDR3 runs 11 residues. Germline CDR1 is DFQATT and CDR2 is SNEGSKA (reference sequence). The CDR3 DNA reads as TGCAGTGTGTCAGCGCTGGAGACCCAGTACTTC. It encodes CSVSALETQYF.

A word on this clone: The same CDR3 also results from other DNA sequences found in this sample. The V and J genes are TRBV7-9 and TRBJ2-5; 10 bases agree with TRBD2. J was trimmed by 3 bases and V by 0 bases; bases with no gene match: 1. CDR1 is SEHNR and CDR2 is FQNEAQ in the germline V gene (reference sequence). The CDR3 has 15 amino acids. In DNA, the CDR3 is TGTGCCAGCAGCTTAGCTCTAGCGGGAGAAGAGACCCAGTACTTC. Its protein product is CASSLALAGEETQYF.